This TCR beta chain emerged from a study of blood T cell repertoires in COVID-19. Some clones are missing from TCRdb's copy, which holds only in-frame ones; the method was immunoSEQ multiplex PCR. Among more than 300,000 clones listed, over 75% were seen once. Germline V gene data show CDR1 as MDHEN and CDR2 as SYDVKM. V lost 2 bases, J lost 9 bases, and 11 bases lay in between. CDR3 length equals 13 residues. This clone showed up just a few times. Sample: peripheral blood. V and J are TRBV28 and TRBJ1-5; D remains unclear. The sequence derives from a woman younger than 45 with COVID-19, enrolled during active disease. The CDR3 region has the DNA TGTGCCAGCAGTTTAACCGGGTTATGGCCCCAGCATTTT. It specifies CASSLTGLWPQHF.